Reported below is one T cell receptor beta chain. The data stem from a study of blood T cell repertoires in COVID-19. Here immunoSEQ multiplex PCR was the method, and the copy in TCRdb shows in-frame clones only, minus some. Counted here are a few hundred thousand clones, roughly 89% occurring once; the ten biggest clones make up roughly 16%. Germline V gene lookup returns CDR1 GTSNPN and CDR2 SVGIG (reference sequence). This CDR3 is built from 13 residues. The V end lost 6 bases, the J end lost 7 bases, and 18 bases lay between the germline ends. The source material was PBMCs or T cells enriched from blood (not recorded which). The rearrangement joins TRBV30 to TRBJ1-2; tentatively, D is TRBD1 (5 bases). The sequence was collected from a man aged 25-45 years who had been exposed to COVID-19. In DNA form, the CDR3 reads TGTGCCTGCCGGGGGGAGGGATTCAGTGGCTACACCTTC. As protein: CACRGEGFSGYTF.